This TCR beta chain was found in a study of T cell responses to AZD1222 COVID-19 vaccine. Looked up from germline, CDR1 is MGHRA and CDR2 is YSYEKL. The CDR3 totals 18 residues. V shed 4 bases, J shed 6 bases, and the junction held 8 bases outside the gene matches. This clone showed up just once. Its specificity is unknown. Clones were sequenced by immunoSEQ multiplex PCR, and TCRdb holds only the in-frame ones, with some missing. The table lists about 85,000 clones, approximately 88% of them singletons. Whole-study results and caveats: Nearly half of spike-specific TCRs reportedly go after variant regions that carry no mutations.

The sample consisted of peripheral blood, taken on day 0 of AZD1222 vaccination. The TCR was taken from an adult in good health. This chain connects TRBV4-1 to TRBJ2-2, with 16 bases matching TRBD2. The CDR3 here is CASSLLRGLAGGSGELFF. The CDR3 nucleotides are TGCGCCAGCAGCCTACTACGGGGACTAGCGGGAGGGTCCGGGGAGCTGTTTTTT.